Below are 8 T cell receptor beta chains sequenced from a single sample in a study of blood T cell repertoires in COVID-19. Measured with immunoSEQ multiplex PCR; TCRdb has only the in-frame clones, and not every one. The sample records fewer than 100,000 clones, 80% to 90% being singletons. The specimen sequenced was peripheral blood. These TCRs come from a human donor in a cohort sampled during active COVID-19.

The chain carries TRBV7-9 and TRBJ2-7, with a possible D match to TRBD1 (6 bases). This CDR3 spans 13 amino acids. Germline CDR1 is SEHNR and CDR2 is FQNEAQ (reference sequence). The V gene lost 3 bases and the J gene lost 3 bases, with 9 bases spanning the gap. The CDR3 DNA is TGTGCCAGCAGCTTTAGACAGGACTACGAGCAGTACTTC. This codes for CASSFRQDYEQYF.

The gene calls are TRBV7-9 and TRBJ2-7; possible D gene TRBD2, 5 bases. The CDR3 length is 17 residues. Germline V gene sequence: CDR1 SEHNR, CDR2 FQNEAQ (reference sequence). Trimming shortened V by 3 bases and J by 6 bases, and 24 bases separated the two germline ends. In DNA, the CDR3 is TGTGCCAGCAGCTTCGCTGTGAATCCTAGGGAGTCTGTCGAGCAGTACTTC. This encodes CASSFAVNPRESVEQYF. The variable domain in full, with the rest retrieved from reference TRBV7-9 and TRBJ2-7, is DTGVSQNPRHKITKRGQNVTFRCDPISEHNRLYWYRQTLGQGPEFLTYFQNEAQLEKSRLLSDRFSAERPKGSFSTLEIQRTEQGDSAMYLCASSFAVNPRESVEQYFGPGTRLTVT.

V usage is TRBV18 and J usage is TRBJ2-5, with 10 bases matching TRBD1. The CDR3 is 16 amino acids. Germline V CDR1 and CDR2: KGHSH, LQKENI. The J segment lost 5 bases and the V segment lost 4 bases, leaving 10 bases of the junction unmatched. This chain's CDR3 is CASSLFPGQGMETQYF. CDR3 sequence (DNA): TGTGCCAGCTCACTCTTTCCGGGACAGGGGATGGAGACCCAGTACTTC.

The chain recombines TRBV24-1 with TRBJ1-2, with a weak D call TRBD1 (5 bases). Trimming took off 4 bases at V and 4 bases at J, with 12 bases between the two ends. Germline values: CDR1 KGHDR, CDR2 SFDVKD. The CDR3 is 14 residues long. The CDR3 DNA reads TGTGCCACCAGTGACGCGGGACGGAGCTATGGCTACACCTTC. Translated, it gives CATSDAGRSYGYTF.

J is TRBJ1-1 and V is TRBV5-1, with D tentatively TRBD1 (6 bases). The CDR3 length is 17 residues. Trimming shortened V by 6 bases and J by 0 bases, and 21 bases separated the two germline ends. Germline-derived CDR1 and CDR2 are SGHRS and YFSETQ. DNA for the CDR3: TGCGCCAGCACCTGGGGGCCCTCACTACCCATGAACACTGAAGCTTTCTTT. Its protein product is CASTWGPSLPMNTEAFF.

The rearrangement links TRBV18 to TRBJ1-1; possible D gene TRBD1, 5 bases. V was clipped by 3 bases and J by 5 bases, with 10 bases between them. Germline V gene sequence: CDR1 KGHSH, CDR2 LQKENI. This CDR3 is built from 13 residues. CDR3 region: CASSPLGGTEAFF. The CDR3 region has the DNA TGTGCCAGCTCACCGTTGGGGGGGACTGAAGCTTTCTTT.

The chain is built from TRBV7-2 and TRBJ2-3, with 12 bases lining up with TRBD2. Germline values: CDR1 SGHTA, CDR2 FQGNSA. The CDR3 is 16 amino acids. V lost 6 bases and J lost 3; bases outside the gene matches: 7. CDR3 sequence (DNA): TGTGCCAGCAGTCTCGGACTAGCGGGGAGAACAGATACGCAGTATTTT. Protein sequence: CASSLGLAGRTDTQYF.

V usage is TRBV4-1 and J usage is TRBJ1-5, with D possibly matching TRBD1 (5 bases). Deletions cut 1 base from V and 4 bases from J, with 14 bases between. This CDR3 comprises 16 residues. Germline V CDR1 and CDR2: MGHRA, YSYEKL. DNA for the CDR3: TGCGCCAGCAGCCAAGTGCCCCCATCAGGGAATCAGCCCCAGCATTTT. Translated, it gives CASSQVPPSGNQPQHF.